This T cell receptor (beta chain) was sequenced for a study of metastatic and nonmetastatic thyroid tumors (dated by TCRdb to about 2020). A note on the overall study: Repertoires were compared across peripheral blood and tumor or nodule tissue samples from malignant and benign thyroid patients. Broad study findings and their caveats: In both blood and tumor samples, TCR beta diversity was reported to be significantly higher in malignant tumors than in benign nodules.

Clipping removes 2 bases from V and 6 bases from J, with 7 as the unmatched junction base count. CDR1 MNHNY and CDR2 SVGAGI are derived from the germline V gene (reference sequence). CDR3 length: 16 amino acids, cysteine to phenylalanine. Kept here is only the CDR3 DNA, which spans 48 bases and is read in frame from base 1. Receptor amplification or capture employed PCR. Data came from an Illumina HiSeq 4000. High-throughput sequencing was used to profile the TCR beta-chain CDR3 region of every patient. As for how the authors treated the data: The researchers built a classifier to tell apart papillary thyroid cancer patients with distant metastasis, based on CDR3 differences among clinicopathological groups. To measure repertoire diversity the researchers used the Shannon index, while the Morisita-Horn index served to gauge how similar the tumor and blood repertoires were. Clones were called with MiXCR by TCRdb after fastp trimmed the public reads at Q25, and only in-frame beta chains were retained. The V and J calls and clone size are TCRdb's, not the authors'. The sample table shows about 7,200 clones, and 35% to 40% are seen once. The biggest ten clones account for approximately 40% of the sample.

Before undergoing thyroid surgery, none of the patients had been given any kind of treatment. Patient clinical samples collected from about 2011 to 2018 were retrospectively analysed using T-cell receptor beta sequencing. Details on this clone: Its antigen specificity is not known. No qualities accompany the bases; no much larger clone lies one base away.

The sequenced material came from tumor tissue. The TCR originated in a female donor with papillary thyroid cancer or a benign thyroid nodule (not recorded which). Some clones in this sample may be carry-over from other donors' samples. In this chain, TRBV6-6 is recombined with TRBJ2-3; 11 junctional bases match TRBD2. The sequenced DNA: TGTGCCAGCAGTTACCGTGGGTCTAGCGGGAGGGATACGCAGTATTTT. Its translation reads: CASSYRGSSGRDTQYF.